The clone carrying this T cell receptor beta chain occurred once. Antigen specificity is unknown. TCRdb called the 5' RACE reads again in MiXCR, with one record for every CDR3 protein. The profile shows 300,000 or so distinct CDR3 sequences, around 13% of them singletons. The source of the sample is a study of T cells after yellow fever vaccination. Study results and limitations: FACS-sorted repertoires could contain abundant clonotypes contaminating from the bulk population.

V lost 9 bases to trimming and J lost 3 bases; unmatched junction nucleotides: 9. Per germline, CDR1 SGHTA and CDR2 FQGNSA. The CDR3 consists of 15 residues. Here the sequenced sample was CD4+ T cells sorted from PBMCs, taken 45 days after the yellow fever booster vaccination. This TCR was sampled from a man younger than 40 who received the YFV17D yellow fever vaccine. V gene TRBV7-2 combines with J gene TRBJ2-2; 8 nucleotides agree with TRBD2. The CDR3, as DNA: TGTGCCAGTTCAGGGCGGGAGGTATACACCGGGGAGCTGTTTTTT. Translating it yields CASSGREVYTGELFF.